The 16 T cell receptor beta chains below all came from one sample that was sequenced in a study of blood T cell repertoires in COVID-19. Sequencing used immunoSEQ multiplex PCR; TCRdb keeps in-frame clones, though not all of them. The sample carries just over 350,000 clones, less than 90% recorded once. Sequenced: peripheral blood. These receptors originate from a woman aged 55 to 70 with COVID-19, enrolled during active disease.

J is TRBJ1-5 and V is TRBV2, with TRBD1 as a possible D gene (5 bases). The CDR3 spans 15 residues. The V gene's germline CDR1 is SNHLY and CDR2 FYNNEI. The V end lost 7 bases, the J end lost 0 bases, and 13 bases lay between the germline ends. DNA for the CDR3: TGTGCCAGCAAACGGGAGGGGTATAGCAATCAGCCCCAGCATTTT. The encoded protein is CASKREGYSNQPQHF.

V is TRBV2 and J is TRBJ2-1; the D gene is possibly TRBD1 (6 bases). V gave up 6 bases and J gave up 12 bases, with 9 bases separating them. This CDR3 has 10 residues. The V gene's germline CDR1 is SNHLY and CDR2 FYNNEI. Written as DNA, the CDR3 is TGTGCCAGCAGGGGACAAGTGCAGTTCTTC. It codes for CASRGQVQFF.

The rearrangement joins TRBV14 to TRBJ2-3; 9 bases are a match to TRBD2. CDR3 length equals 17 residues. CDR1 and CDR2 (germline): SGHDN, FVKESK. Trimming cost V 1 base and J 2 bases; bases outside gene matches: 7. This CDR3 is CASSQGRLAAFTDTQYF. The CDR3 nucleotides read TGTGCCAGCAGCCAAGGGAGACTAGCGGCGTTCACAGATACGCAGTATTTT.

The chain carries TRBV11-2 and TRBJ1-6; 8 nucleotides agree with TRBD1. With V trimmed by 5 bases and J by 6 bases, 6 bases remained unmatched. Germline V gene lookup returns CDR1 SGHAT and CDR2 FQNNGV. There are 15 residues in the CDR3. CDR3 coding DNA: TGTGCCAGCAGCCATCGGACAGGGCCTAATTCACCCCTCCACTTT. It translates to CASSHRTGPNSPLHF.

The chain joins TRBV29-1 to TRBJ1-2, with TRBD1 matching over 11 bases. Germline V gives CDR1 SQVTM, CDR2 ANQGSEA. The CDR3 sequence is 14 residues long. The J segment lost 3 bases and the V segment lost 5 bases, leaving 5 bases of the junction unmatched. The CDR3 protein is CSVSRDRGDYGYTF. As DNA, the CDR3 is TGCAGCGTTTCCCGGGACAGGGGGGACTATGGCTACACCTTC. The whole variable domain, remainder taken from reference TRBV29-1 and TRBJ1-2, is SAVISQKPSRDICQRGTSLTIQCQVDSQVTMMFWYRQQPGQSLTLIATANQGSEATYESGFVIDKFPISRPNLTFSTLTVSNMSPEDSSIYLCSVSRDRGDYGYTFGSGTRLTVV.

This clone was counted a few times. The chain has TRBV30 and TRBJ1-5; D gene unclear. Germline V gene lookup returns CDR1 GTSNPN and CDR2 SVGIG (reference sequence). V was trimmed by 0 bases and J by 4 bases, leaving 7 bases between them. The CDR3 has 13 amino acids. The DNA of the CDR3 is TGTGCCTGGAGTGTTTCGGAGAATCAGCCCCAGCATTTT. This sequence encodes CAWSVSENQPQHF.

The chain joins TRBV29-1 to TRBJ1-1; the D gene is possibly TRBD1 (5 bases). Germline assignment: CDR1 SQVTM and CDR2 ANQGSEA. The CDR3 covers 15 residues. Trimming cost V 1 base and J 4 bases, with 16 bases left between them. This CDR3 is CSVEGVEFGATEAFF. The CDR3 coding sequence is TGCAGCGTTGAAGGGGTAGAGTTTGGGGCCACTGAAGCTTTCTTT.

The chain couples TRBV5-4 to TRBJ1-2; 12 nucleotides align to TRBD1. Germline V gives CDR1 SGHNT, CDR2 YYREEE (reference sequence). V lost 5 bases and J lost 7; bases outside the gene matches: 9. This CDR3 is 15 amino acids long. The CDR3 bases are TGTGCCAGCAGGCCTCCGGGACAGGGGGCGCGTGGCTACACCTTC. Its protein is CASRPPGQGARGYTF.

This chain links TRBV21-1 with TRBJ1-2; the D segment call TRBD1 is taken from the table without a DNA check. TRBV21-1 is annotated as a pseudogene. The CDR3 consists of 14 residues. The CDR3 nucleotides read TGTGCCAGCCCCAACAACAGGGGCGGCTATGGCTACACCTTC. Protein sequence: CASPNNRGGYGYTF.

The chain carries TRBV5-1 and TRBJ1-2; tentatively, D is TRBD1 (6 bases). The V and J ends lost 6 bases and 6 bases respectively, with 24 bases between them. The germline V gene has CDR1 SGHRS and CDR2 YFSETQ. This CDR3 spans 16 amino acids. CDR3 DNA: TGCGCCAGCATCCAGGCCCCTGGAAGGGGGATAGATGGCTACACCTTC. Residues: CASIQAPGRGIDGYTF.

CDR3 nucleotides: TGTGCCAGCAGCTATGGGACAGGGGGTGGCTACACCTTC. It translates to CASSYGTGGGYTF. J is TRBJ1-2 and V is TRBV7-9; 11 bases map to TRBD1. The germline gives CDR1 SEHNR, CDR2 FQNEAQ (reference sequence). This CDR3 has 13 amino acids. J was trimmed by 7 bases and V by 4 bases; bases with no gene match: 2.

The gene calls are TRBV7-9 and TRBJ2-2, with D uncertain. Germline V lookup: CDR1 SEHNR, CDR2 FQNEAQ (reference sequence). Trimming pared 2 bases from V and 2 bases from J, leaving 9 bases between. The CDR3 has 15 amino acids. The CDR3 reads CASSLNPGNTGELFF. DNA for the CDR3: TGTGCCAGCAGCTTAAATCCAGGAAACACCGGGGAGCTGTTTTTT.

The J gene is TRBJ2-5, the V gene TRBV7-9; 10 nucleotides match TRBD1. This CDR3 spans 17 amino acids. Germline lookup yields CDR1 SEHNR and CDR2 FQNEAQ (reference sequence). V was clipped by 1 base and J by 2 bases; unmatched bases: 7. CDR3 loop: CASSLGQGAVRQETQYF. The CDR3, as DNA: TGTGCCAGCAGCTTAGGACAGGGGGCAGTTCGGCAAGAGACCCAGTACTTC.

The chain combines TRBV7-2 with TRBJ1-1; TRBD1 agrees at 12 bases. Germline-derived CDR1 and CDR2 are SGHTA and FQGNSA. The CDR3 contains 15 residues. The ends lost 2 bases at V and 7 bases at J; junction bases unmatched: 5. In DNA, the CDR3 is TGTGCCAGCAGCTTACCGGGACAGGGGGCCCGTGAAGCTTTCTTT. Translating it yields CASSLPGQGAREAFF.

The chain couples TRBV29-1 to TRBJ1-3; D unclear. CDR1 SQVTM and CDR2 ANQGSEA come from the germline V gene. V lost 4 bases and J 4 bases, leaving 8 bases between the germline ends. This CDR3 comprises 12 residues. CDR3 sequence (DNA): TGCAGCGTTGGGCAGGAAGGAAACACCATATATTTT. Protein sequence: CSVGQEGNTIYF.

V gene TRBV5-1 combines with J gene TRBJ1-1; D gene uncertain. Trimming pared 0 bases from V and 5 bases from J, leaving 8 bases between. This CDR3 is 13 amino acids long. Germline V gene data show CDR1 as SGHRS and CDR2 as YFSETQ. CDR3: CASSLGDWTEAFF. The DNA for the CDR3 is TGCGCCAGCAGCTTGGGAGACTGGACTGAAGCTTTCTTT.